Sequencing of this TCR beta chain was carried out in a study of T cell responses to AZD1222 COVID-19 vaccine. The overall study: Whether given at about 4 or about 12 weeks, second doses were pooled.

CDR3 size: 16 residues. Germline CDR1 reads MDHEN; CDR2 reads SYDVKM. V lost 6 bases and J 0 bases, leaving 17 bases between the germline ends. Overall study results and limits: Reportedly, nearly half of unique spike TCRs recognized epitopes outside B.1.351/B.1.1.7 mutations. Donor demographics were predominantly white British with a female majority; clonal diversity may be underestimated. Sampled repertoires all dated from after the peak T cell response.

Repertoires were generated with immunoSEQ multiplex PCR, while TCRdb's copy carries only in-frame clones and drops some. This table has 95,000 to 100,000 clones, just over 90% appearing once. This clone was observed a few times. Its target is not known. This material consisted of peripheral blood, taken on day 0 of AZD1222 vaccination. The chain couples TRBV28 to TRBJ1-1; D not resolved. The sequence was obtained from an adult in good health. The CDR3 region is CASRSLVAGLNTEAFF. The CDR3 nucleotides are TGTGCCAGCAGGTCCCTGGTTGCGGGCCTGAACACTGAAGCTTTCTTT. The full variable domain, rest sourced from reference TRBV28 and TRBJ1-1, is DVKVTQSSRYLVKRTGEKVFLECVQDMDHENMFWYRQDPGLGLRLIYFSYDVKMKEKGDIPEGYSVSREKKERFSLILESASTNQTSMYLCASRSLVAGLNTEAFFGQGTRLTVV.